This TCR beta chain was sequenced during a study of TIL therapy for anti-PD-1-resistant metastatic lung cancer. Study details: Tumors carried a median approximately 1.6 non-synonymous mutations per megabase.

Stated time point: pre-treatment sample, taken before nivolumab and TIL therapy. Adults with stage 4 NSCLC were enrolled in a phase I trial. Germline CDR1 SQVTM, CDR2 ANQGSEA. The V segment lost 3 bases and the J segment 5 bases; nucleotides outside the gene matches: 10. The CDR3 runs to 16 residues. This was the immunoSEQ v3 assay. Only in-frame clones appear in the TCRdb table, and some are missing; sequencing was by immunoSEQ multiplex PCR. The table lists under 60,000 clones, around 85% of them singletons. The receptor was isolated from a person aged 25 to 80 with non-small cell lung cancer. This chain uses TRBV29-1 with TRBJ2-5; 12 nucleotides line up with TRBD1. The source material was blood, sampled at baseline. The CDR3 DNA is TGCAGCGTTGACGGCGGGGACAGGGGGCGCTGGGAGACCCAGTACTTC. Residues: CSVDGGDRGRWETQYF.